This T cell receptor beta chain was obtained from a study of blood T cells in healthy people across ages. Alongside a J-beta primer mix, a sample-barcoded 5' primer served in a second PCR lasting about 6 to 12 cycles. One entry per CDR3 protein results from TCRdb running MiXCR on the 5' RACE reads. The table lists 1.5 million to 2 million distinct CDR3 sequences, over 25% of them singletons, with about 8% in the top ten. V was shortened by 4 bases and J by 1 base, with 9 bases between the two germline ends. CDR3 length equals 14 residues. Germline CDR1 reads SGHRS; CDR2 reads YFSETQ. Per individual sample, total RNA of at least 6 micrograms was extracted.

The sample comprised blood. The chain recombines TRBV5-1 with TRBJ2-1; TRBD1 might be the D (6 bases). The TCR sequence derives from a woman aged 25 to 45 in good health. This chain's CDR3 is CASSGQTSYNEQFF. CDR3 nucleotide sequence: TGCGCCAGCAGCGGACAGACTTCCTACAATGAGCAGTTCTTC.